A single sample gave rise to the 21 T cell receptor beta chains below, sequenced in a study of CD8 T cells in ankylosing spondylitis. One entry per CDR3 protein, called by TCRdb with MiXCR from the 5' RACE reads. The sample has around 150,000 distinct CDR3 sequences; roughly 31% are singletons. Sequences were obtained from synovial fluid, either unsorted or a sorted T cell fraction (not recorded which). Receptors originate from a male donor with ankylosing spondylitis.

This clonotype occurred a few times. The chain carries TRBV2 and TRBJ2-1, with no clear D. The length of the CDR3 is 12 residues. V was trimmed by 2 bases and J by 8 bases, leaving 7 bases between them. Germline lookup yields CDR1 SNHLY and CDR2 FYNNEI. CDR3 sequence: CASSETGHEQFF. The CDR3 bases are TGTGCCAGCAGTGAAACCGGCCATGAGCAGTTCTTC.

The V call is TRBV7-9, the J call TRBJ2-1, with TRBD1 identical over 8 bases. The germline CDR1 and CDR2 sequences are SEHNR and FQNEAQ (reference sequence). The CDR3 is 16 amino acids. Trimming took 5 bases from V and 2 from J; bases not matched to a gene: 8. The CDR3 is CASSHPGQAAYNEQFF. CDR3 DNA: TGTGCCAGCAGCCACCCGGGACAGGCTGCCTACAATGAGCAGTTCTTC.

This clonotype was recorded a few times. V usage is TRBV12-3 or TRBV12-4 and J usage is TRBJ2-5; TRBD2 aligns across 9 bases. The CDR3 runs 14 residues. The ends lost 2 bases at V and 2 bases at J; junction bases unmatched: 0. CDR3 region: CASSLLAGQETQYF. CDR3 bases: TGTGCCAGCAGTTTACTAGCGGGGCAAGAGACCCAGTACTTC.

This clonotype has just a few counts. The chain uses TRBV6-4 and TRBJ2-1, with no clear D. Looked up from germline, CDR1 is MRHNA and CDR2 is SNTAGT. Trimming removed 10 bases at V and 4 bases at J, with 11 bases between. There are 12 residues in the CDR3. CDR3 sequence: CATLGIYNEQFF. The CDR3 DNA sequence: TGTGCCACTCTGGGCATTTACAATGAGCAGTTCTTC.

The chain carries TRBV4-1 and TRBJ1-1; 8 nucleotides match TRBD1. CDR1 and CDR2 (germline): MGHRA, YSYEKL. V dropped 4 bases and J dropped 7; count of bases not matched to a gene: 11. The length of the CDR3 is 15 residues. DNA for the CDR3: TGCGCCAGCAGCCGGATCGGACAGGGCACGCTTGAAGCTTTCTTT. Amino acids: CASSRIGQGTLEAFF.

This clonotype was detected only a few times. The rearrangement links TRBV6-2 or TRBV6-3 to TRBJ2-2, with 8 bases that match TRBD2. Germline CDR1 reads MNHEY; CDR2 reads SVGEGT. The CDR3 runs to 15 residues. The V gene end was trimmed by 7 bases and the J gene end by 7 bases; junction bases not matched to a gene: 11. CDR3 loop: CASKTSGKAGGELFF. CDR3 DNA sequence: TGTGCCAGCAAAACTAGCGGAAAAGCCGGCGGGGAGCTGTTTTTT.

This clonotype was seen a handful of times. As DNA, the CDR3 is TGTGCCAGCAGCTTAACGGGGGTTAGCGGGAATTCCTACGAGCAGTACTTC. Translation gives CASSLTGVSGNSYEQYF. J is TRBJ2-7 and V is TRBV7-3; 8 bases fit TRBD2. The CDR3 has 17 residues. Germline V lookup: CDR1 SGHTA, CDR2 FQGTGA. Losses at the gene ends were 0 bases for V and 1 base for J; bases not matched to a gene: 8.

The chain links TRBV7-2 to TRBJ2-5, with D unclear. This CDR3 is 13 amino acids long. Deletions cut 6 bases from V and 2 bases from J, with 10 bases between. Germline CDR1 is SGHTA and CDR2 is FQGNSA. This CDR3 reads CASRPPRQETQYF. DNA of the CDR3: TGTGCCAGCAGGCCGCCCAGGCAAGAGACCCAGTACTTC.

The V call is TRBV16, the J call TRBJ2-3, with D perhaps TRBD1 or TRBD2 (5 bases each). Trimming took 4 bases from V and 6 from J, leaving 11 bases between them. The CDR3 length is 13 residues. Per the germline V gene, CDR1 is KGHSY and CDR2 is FQNENV. This CDR3 reads CASSRDRSDTQYF. The DNA of the CDR3 is TGTGCCAGCAGCCGGGACCGATCGGATACGCAGTATTTT. The full variable domain, completed using reference TRBV16 and TRBJ2-3, is GEEVAQTPKHLVRGEGQKAKLYCAPIKGHSYVFWYQQVLKNEFKFLISFQNENVFDETGMPKERFSAKCLPNSPCSLEIQATKLEDSAVYFCASSRDRSDTQYFGPGTRLTVL.

The V and J genes are TRBV7-8 and TRBJ1-6; D not certain. The CDR3 sequence is 17 residues long. V shed 0 bases and J shed 10 bases, with 19 bases lying between them. CDR1 and CDR2 from the germline V gene are SGHVS and FQNEAQ. The CDR3 here is CASSLAPDGVSKSPLHF. CDR3 DNA sequence: TGTGCCAGCAGCTTAGCCCCCGACGGGGTGAGCAAATCACCCCTCCACTTT. Variable domain in full (rest from reference TRBV7-8 and TRBJ1-6): GAGVSQSPRYKVAKRGQDVALRCDPISGHVSLFWYQQALGQGPEFLTYFQNEAQLDKSGLPSDRFFAERPEGSVSTLKIQRTQQEDSAVYLCASSLAPDGVSKSPLHFGNGTRLTVT.

The V and J genes are TRBV18 and TRBJ1-1, with 7 bases fitting TRBD1. V shed 1 base, J shed 3 bases, and the junction held 2 bases outside the gene matches. Germline CDR1 reads KGHSH; CDR2 reads LQKENI. CDR3 length equals 14 residues. The CDR3 here is CASSPQGAHTEAFF. In nucleotides, the CDR3 is TGTGCCAGCTCACCACAGGGGGCTCACACTGAAGCTTTCTTT. Full variable domain (missing parts from reference TRBV18 and TRBJ1-1): NAGVMQNPRHLVRRRGQEARLRCSPMKGHSHVYWYRQLPEEGLKFMVYLQKENIIDESGMPKERFSAEFPKEGPSILRIQQVVRGDSAAYFCASSPQGAHTEAFFGQGTRLTVV.

There are a few counts of this clonotype. The CDR3 DNA reads TGCAGTGCTAGGAATCGGGAGTTGAGTACAGATACGCAGTATTTT. It is translated as CSARNRELSTDTQYF. The chain couples TRBV20-1 to TRBJ2-3; D is possibly TRBD2 (6 bases). The germline V gene has CDR1 DFQATT and CDR2 SNEGSKA (reference sequence). Trimming removed 3 bases at V and 3 bases at J, with 16 bases between. CDR3 size: 15 residues.

The table lists this clonotype with many counts. The chain employs TRBV29-1 and TRBJ1-2; TRBD1 agrees at 7 bases. The CDR3 is 12 residues long. V shed 5 bases and J 1 base; nucleotides not matched to a gene: 1. Germline-derived CDR1 and CDR2 are SQVTM and ANQGSEA. This chain's CDR3 is CSVQGVNYGYTF. In DNA, the CDR3 is TGCAGCGTTCAGGGGGTTAACTATGGCTACACCTTC.

The genes are TRBV5-1 and TRBJ1-1, with D possibly being TRBD1 (5 bases). The CDR3 length is 13 residues. The ends were cut back, 4 bases at V and 4 bases at J, with 11 bases in the middle. Per the germline V gene, CDR1 is SGHRS and CDR2 is YFSETQ. The DNA for the CDR3 is TGCGCCAGCAGCACGGACGGGGGCACTGAAGCTTTCTTT. It translates to CASSTDGGTEAFF.

The table lists this clonotype with a few counts. V and J are TRBV15 and TRBJ1-2; D perhaps matches TRBD1 (6 bases). Germline lookup yields CDR1 LNHNV and CDR2 YYDKDF (reference sequence). The CDR3 runs 17 residues. Trimming removed 0 bases at V and 4 bases at J, with 18 bases between. The CDR3 protein is CATSREGGGQLGYGYTF. CDR3 DNA: TGTGCCACCAGCAGAGAGGGGGGAGGACAGCTCGGCTATGGCTACACCTTC.

The chain couples TRBV20-1 to TRBJ1-2; 7 bases match TRBD1. V dropped 6 bases and J dropped 3; count of bases not matched to a gene: 7. The CDR3 length is 13 residues. From germline, CDR1 is DFQATT and CDR2 SNEGSKA (reference sequence). CDR3 loop: CSAPGGEDYGYTF. CDR3 coding DNA: TGCAGTGCCCCAGGGGGAGAGGACTATGGCTACACCTTC.

Only a few counts were recorded for this clonotype. The chain carries TRBV7-9 and TRBJ1-2, with D unresolved. CDR1 is SEHNR, CDR2 FQNEAQ, per germline (reference sequence). Trimming removed 1 base at V and 4 bases at J, with 10 bases between. This CDR3 is built from 14 residues. CDR3 region: CASSLDRRPYGYTF. DNA for the CDR3: TGTGCCAGCAGCTTAGATAGACGACCCTATGGCTACACCTTC.

This chain joins TRBV6-1 and TRBJ1-1, with 7 bases that match TRBD1. This CDR3 is 14 amino acids long. V trimming: 7 bases; J trimming: 1 base; junction bases outside the gene matches: 6. CDR1 MNHNS and CDR2 SASEGT come from the germline V gene. The CDR3 reads CASINGQANTEAFF. The CDR3 region has the DNA TGTGCCAGCATAAACGGACAGGCGAACACTGAAGCTTTCTTT.

This clonotype was seen repeatedly, ten times or more. The rearrangement joins TRBV3-1 to TRBJ2-7; D is unresolved. The CDR3 is 11 residues long. Trimming cost V 2 bases and J 5 bases, with 4 bases left between them. CDR1 LGHDT and CDR2 YNNKEL come from the germline V gene (reference sequence). The CDR3 here is CASSQSNEQYF. The CDR3 bases are TGTGCCAGCAGCCAATCGAACGAGCAGTACTTC.

The chain employs TRBV18 and TRBJ2-4; 7 positions match TRBD1. The CDR3 is 15 residues long. V gave up 0 bases and J gave up 6 bases; unmatched junction bases: 5. Germline V gene lookup returns CDR1 KGHSH and CDR2 LQKENI. The CDR3 reads CASSPPATGANIQYF. The CDR3 DNA reads TGTGCCAGCTCACCACCCGCAACAGGGGCAAACATTCAGTACTTC.

The gene calls are TRBV5-1 and TRBJ2-7; TRBD1 matches at 8 bases. Germline CDR1 is SGHRS and CDR2 is YFSETQ. The CDR3 has 14 amino acids. V gave up 2 bases and J gave up 4 bases; unmatched junction bases: 5. The CDR3 loop reads CASSFGQGGYEQYF. DNA for the CDR3: TGCGCCAGCAGCTTCGGACAGGGAGGATACGAGCAGTACTTC.